The 23 T cell receptor beta chains listed next were all sequenced from one sample in a study of early T cells in non-severe SARS-CoV-2 infection. TCRdb used MiXCR to reprocess the 5' RACE reads, holding one entry per CDR3 protein. The data hold 30,000 to 40,000 distinct CDR3 sequences, with approximately 6.9% observed a single time. Source: whole blood, taken at baseline. The receptors derive from an adult who was a healthcare worker with PCR-confirmed SARS-CoV-2 infection or an uninfected control (not recorded which).

This clonotype appeared many times. This chain links TRBV5-1 with TRBJ2-1; 8 bases agree with TRBD1. Germline CDR1 is SGHRS and CDR2 is YFSETQ. The CDR3 totals 18 residues. The V gene end was trimmed by 3 bases and the J gene end by 4 bases; junction bases not matched to a gene: 15. In DNA, the CDR3 is TGCGCCAGCAGCTGGCTACCCGCAGGGGGCGACTCTTACAATGAGCAGTTCTTC. As protein: CASSWLPAGGDSYNEQFF.

This clonotype showed up just a few times. The V call is TRBV5-6, the J call TRBJ1-4, with TRBD1 as a possible D gene (5 bases). The CDR3 has 14 residues. V dropped 3 bases and J dropped 8 bases, with 14 bases sitting between them. The germline V gene has CDR1 SGHDT and CDR2 YYEEEE. In DNA form, the CDR3 reads TGTGCCAGCAGCTCGGGACCCGCCGACGAAAAACTGTTTTTT. Translated: CASSSGPADEKLFF.

The chain joins TRBV25-1 to TRBJ2-7; D not certain. Trimming removed 6 bases at V and 7 bases at J, with 7 bases between. Germline CDR1 and CDR2: MGHDK and SYGVNS. This CDR3 has 10 residues. The CDR3 coding sequence is TGTGCCAGCAGAGGAGTGGAGCAGTACTTC. It codes for CASRGVEQYF.

This clonotype was picked up a small number of times. V is TRBV12-3 or TRBV12-4 and J is TRBJ2-1, with D perhaps being TRBD1 or TRBD2 (5 bases each). This CDR3 has 13 amino acids. Trimming pared 4 bases from V and 7 bases from J, leaving 11 bases between. Here the CDR3 reads CASSSRAGNEQFF. CDR3 nucleotides: TGTGCCAGCAGTTCCAGGGCGGGTAATGAGCAGTTCTTC.

This clonotype was seen a handful of times. V and J are TRBV5-1 and TRBJ2-3, with TRBD2 matching over 14 bases. V shed 0 bases, J shed 7 bases, and the junction held 10 bases outside the gene matches. CDR1 and CDR2 (germline): SGHRS, YFSETQ. CDR3 length equals 18 residues. The CDR3 coding sequence is TGCGCCAGCAGCTTGGTTTTGACTAGCGGGAGGGCCACGTATACGCAGTATTTT. This codes for CASSLVLTSGRATYTQYF.

There are a few counts of this clonotype. The rearrangement joins TRBV12-3 or TRBV12-4 to TRBJ2-3, with 7 bases that match TRBD1. Unmatched junction bases numbered 4, after V lost 6 bases and J lost 4 bases. The CDR3 is made up of 13 amino acids. The CDR3 region has the DNA TGTGCCAGCAGCGAAGACAGGGCAGATACGCAGTATTTT. It yields the protein CASSEDRADTQYF.

This clonotype has only a few counts. This sequence joins TRBV6-1 and TRBJ2-3, with 10 bases matching TRBD2. Germline assignment: CDR1 MNHNS and CDR2 SASEGT. This CDR3 is built from 18 residues. The ends lost 2 bases at V and 2 bases at J; junction bases unmatched: 10. The CDR3 protein is CASSERGSGRAITDTQYF. The CDR3 DNA reads as TGTGCCAGCAGTGAAAGGGGAAGCGGGAGGGCAATCACAGATACGCAGTATTTT.

This clonotype appeared a few times. This chain links TRBV6-2 or TRBV6-3 with TRBJ2-7; D ambiguous. The germline V gene encodes CDR1 MNHEY and CDR2 SVGEGT. V was shortened by 0 bases and J by 7 bases, with 13 bases between the two germline ends. This CDR3 contains 14 residues. The CDR3: CASSYSTSMGEQYF. The CDR3 nucleotides are TGTGCCAGCAGTTACTCCACTTCCATGGGGGAGCAGTACTTC.

This clonotype occurred many times. CDR3 amino acids: CASSLGRNTEAFF. CDR3 coding DNA: TGTGCCAGCAGTTTGGGCAGGAACACTGAAGCTTTCTTT. V gene TRBV28 combines with J gene TRBJ1-1; D is unclear. The CDR3 is made up of 13 amino acids. V was pared by 3 bases and J by 1 base, with 6 bases between. Germline assignment: CDR1 MDHEN and CDR2 SYDVKM.

The genes are TRBV12-3 or TRBV12-4 and TRBJ2-7; 9 nucleotides agree with TRBD1. The CDR3 is 15 amino acids. V lost 3 bases and J lost 3; bases outside the gene matches: 6. The CDR3 loop is CASSFVGTGIYEQYF. In nucleotides, the CDR3 is TGTGCCAGCAGTTTCGTCGGGACAGGGATCTACGAGCAGTACTTC.

The chain uses TRBV5-4 and TRBJ2-3; TRBD2 matches 7 bases. Germline V gene sequence: CDR1 SGHNT, CDR2 YYREEE (reference sequence). The CDR3 has 13 residues. V gave up 5 bases and J gave up 4 bases; unmatched junction bases: 4. The CDR3 reads CASRVTSADTQYF. Written as DNA, the CDR3 is TGTGCCAGCAGGGTAACTAGCGCAGATACGCAGTATTTT.

The J gene is TRBJ2-1, the V gene TRBV20-1; 9 nucleotides agree with TRBD2. V was clipped by 3 bases and J by 8 bases; unmatched bases: 14. Germline CDR1 DFQATT, CDR2 SNEGSKA (reference sequence). The CDR3 runs 16 residues. The CDR3: CSARLAGILKGYEQFF. The DNA for the CDR3 is TGCAGTGCTAGGCTAGCGGGGATCCTAAAGGGGTATGAGCAGTTCTTC.

The V call is TRBV29-1, the J call TRBJ2-5, with D maybe TRBD1 (6 bases). V lost 7 bases, J lost 5 bases, and 20 bases lay in between. Looked up from germline, CDR1 is SQVTM and CDR2 is ANQGSEA. This CDR3 has 14 residues. CDR3 protein: CSALRPDSRETQYF. As DNA, the CDR3 is TGCAGCGCTCTCAGACCGGACAGCCGGGAGACCCAGTACTTC.

V gene TRBV11-2 combines with J gene TRBJ1-5, with unresolved D. CDR3 size: 14 residues. V lost 2 bases to trimming and J lost 0 bases, with 5 bases between them. The V gene's germline CDR1 is SGHAT and CDR2 FQNNGV. This CDR3 reads CASSLTDSNQPQHF. CDR3 DNA: TGTGCCAGCAGCTTAACAGATAGCAATCAGCCCCAGCATTTT.

The J gene is TRBJ2-3, the V gene TRBV20-1, with 10 nucleotides matching TRBD2. The CDR3 contains 17 residues. Germline trimming cut 3 bases from V and 3 bases from J; bases unmatched to any gene: 12. Germline lookup yields CDR1 DFQATT and CDR2 SNEGSKA (reference sequence). CDR3 protein: CSASPLAGRGETDTQYF. CDR3 bases: TGCAGTGCTAGTCCACTAGCGGGGAGGGGGGAGACAGATACGCAGTATTTT.

Many counts were recorded for this clonotype. The chain joins TRBV20-1 to TRBJ2-5; 11 nucleotides line up with TRBD2. CDR1 DFQATT and CDR2 SNEGSKA come from the germline V gene (reference sequence). With 1 base clipped from V and 5 bases from J, the junction kept 15 bases outside the gene matches. The CDR3 spans 18 residues. CDR3 nucleotide sequence: TGCAGTGCTAGAGGGGAGGCGTCGGGACTAGCGGTCACGGAGACCCAGTACTTC. It codes for CSARGEASGLAVTETQYF.

In this sample, this clonotype turned up a few times. The chain links TRBV13 to TRBJ2-2, with D perhaps matching TRBD1 or TRBD2 (6 bases each). The V and J ends lost 11 bases and 1 base respectively, with 17 bases between them. Germline V gene lookup returns CDR1 PRHDT and CDR2 FYEKMQ (reference sequence). The CDR3 has 15 amino acids. The CDR3 DNA follows: TGTGCCTCTTCGGGGGCGCGGTGGAACACCGGGGAGCTGTTTTTT. It translates to CASSGARWNTGELFF.

This clonotype showed up many times. The rearrangement links TRBV20-1 to TRBJ2-3; D may be TRBD1 (6 bases). Germline V gives CDR1 DFQATT, CDR2 SNEGSKA (reference sequence). The CDR3 covers 13 residues. Between the trimmed V and J ends, which lost 3 bases and 6 bases, there was a span of 13 bases. The DNA for the CDR3 is TGCAGTGCTAGTGTGGGGGCAGGGGATACGCAGTATTTT. It encodes CSASVGAGDTQYF.

There are many counts of this clonotype. The chain has TRBV7-6 and TRBJ2-3; 7 nucleotides line up with TRBD2. This CDR3 contains 15 residues. Trimming at V came to 1 base and at J to 3 bases, leaving 4 bases not matched to a gene. CDR1 is SGHVS and CDR2 is FNYEAQ in the germline V gene. In DNA form, the CDR3 reads TGTGCCAGCAGCTTAGAAGCGGGGAGGACAGATACGCAGTATTTT. Protein product: CASSLEAGRTDTQYF.

The genes are TRBV24-1 and TRBJ1-5; D unclear. The V gene lost 2 bases and the J gene lost 5 bases, with 3 bases spanning the gap. The CDR3 runs to 12 residues. In germline, CDR1 is KGHDR, CDR2 SFDVKD. This CDR3 is CATSDSYQPQHF. CDR3 DNA: TGTGCCACCAGTGATTCCTATCAGCCCCAGCATTTT.

J is TRBJ2-6 and V is TRBV18, with D hard to call. Germline values: CDR1 KGHSH, CDR2 LQKENI. The ends were cut back, 5 bases at V and 0 bases at J, with 11 bases in the middle. The length of the CDR3 is 16 residues. Here the CDR3 DNA reads TGTGCCAGCTCAATCCCGGTGGGCTCTGGGGCCAACGTCCTGACTTTC. Residues: CASSIPVGSGANVLTF.

The genes are TRBV6-1 and TRBJ2-3; D gene unclear. This CDR3 is 11 amino acids long. Germline loops: CDR1 MNHNS, CDR2 SASEGT. V lost 2 bases and J 10 bases, leaving 7 bases between the germline ends. This chain's CDR3 is CASSEMLPQYF. The CDR3, as DNA: TGTGCCAGCAGTGAAATGCTACCGCAGTATTTT.

The table lists this clonotype with a few counts. V gene TRBV6-5 combines with J gene TRBJ2-3, with D perhaps TRBD1 (6 bases). Germline CDR1 reads MNHEY; CDR2 reads SVGAGI. The CDR3 totals 14 residues. V was cut by 6 bases and J by 3 bases, with 13 bases left in between. The CDR3 DNA is TGTGCCAGCAGACTACAGGGTACGACAGATACGCAGTATTTT. Protein: CASRLQGTTDTQYF.